This TCR beta chain was identified during a study of T cell clonality in common variable immunodeficiency. Findings and caveats of the study: What drives increased CVID clonality needs T cell subpopulation sequencing. In common variable immunodeficiency, TCR beta chains reportedly carried fewer deletions and N-nucleotide insertions.

Trimming removed 6 bases from V and 0 bases from J; junction bases left unmatched: 9. The CDR3 loop spans 16 amino acids. Germline CDR1 reads KGHSH; CDR2 reads LQKENI. At least ten counts were recorded for this clone. The antigen is not known. The CDR3 end lies 3 residues beyond the end of the read and is filled in from the germline J gene. Clones were sequenced by immunoSEQ multiplex PCR, and TCRdb holds only the in-frame ones, with some missing. The sample is made up of about 60,000 clones, none counted only once. The sample comprised peripheral blood mononuclear cells. The rearrangement joins TRBV18 to TRBJ2-7; 9 bases match TRBD1. The source of this sequence is a person between 18 and 75 years old in good health. Partial CDR3 DNA: TGTGCCAGCTCCCACAGGGGGCTAGGGTCCTCCTACGAG. This sequence encodes CASSHRGLGSSYE. The whole CDR3 protein is CASSHRGLGSSYEQYF.